This T cell receptor (beta chain) was retrieved from a study of T cells in localized non-small cell lung cancer. CDR1 WSHSY and CDR2 SAAADI come from the germline V gene. This CDR3 region has 14 residues. After removal of 8 bases from V and 1 base from J, the junction contained 6 bases not matched to a gene. The repertoire was sequenced with immunoSEQ multiplex PCR; TCRdb's copy has only in-frame clones and lacks some. This table holds roughly 4,700 clones, about 29% found once. The chain uses TRBV10-2 and TRBJ2-7; TRBD1 matches 9 bases. The sequence was obtained from a woman aged 40-70 years with stage II squamous cell lung carcinoma. The source was lung tumor tissue, collected before any cancer treatment. The CDR3 is CASSGTGLSYEQYF. The DNA of the CDR3 is TGCGCCAGCTCCGGGACAGGGCTTTCCTACGAGCAGTACTTC.